This entry features one T cell receptor (beta chain) sequence. No antigen is known for it. Treatment defined: roughly 11-day PBMC culture with coronavirus spike peptide pools or control peptides (ViraFEST assay). This sample is drawn from a study of vaccination and CD4 T cells after COVID-19. Oncomine TCR Beta short-read sequencing was applied to DNA from cultured CD4+ T cells. CD4+ T cells were cultured, and genomic DNA was extracted from them. TCRdb re-derived calls from the PCR reads in MiXCR, one entry per CDR3 protein. In the table there are approximately 14,000 distinct CDR3 sequences, about 50% of which are singletons. The germline CDR1 and CDR2 sequences are SEHNR and FQNEAQ (reference sequence). The germline V and J ends were trimmed by 11 bases and 5 bases, with 19 bases remaining between them. This CDR3 is built from 13 residues.

Material: CD4+ T cells from blood, cultured in vitro. J is TRBJ2-7 and V is TRBV7-9, with D maybe TRBD2 (5 bases). The TCR was taken from a human donor who had recovered from COVID-19. The CDR3: CAGRREGSNEQYF. In DNA form, the CDR3 reads TGTGCCGGGCGCCGAGAGGGAAGCAACGAGCAGTACTTC.